A single sample gave rise to the 16 T cell receptor beta chains below, sequenced in a study of blood T cell repertoires in COVID-19 (dated by TCRdb to about 2020). The protocol used for the library was the immunoSEQ multiplex PCR assay. What TCRdb holds here is the immuneACCESS table cut down to in-frame rearrangements. Part of the clones is not present; checked against another copy, under half of the missing clones reflect an unresolved V gene, and the others are unexplained. This sample gives over 85,000 clones in total; approximately 89% of them show up just once. Jointly, the top ten make up 15% to 20% of the sample. The sequenced sample consisted of peripheral blood. All receptors come from a human donor in a cohort sampled during active COVID-19.

The V and J genes are TRBV7-9 and TRBJ2-7; possibly TRBD1 for D (5 bases). V lost 1 base and J lost 5, with 6 bases in between. CDR1 is SEHNR, CDR2 FQNEAQ, per germline (reference sequence). This CDR3 region has 12 residues. The CDR3 nucleotides read TGTGCCAGCAGCTTAGACAGGAACGAGCAGTACTTC. Encoded protein: CASSLDRNEQYF.

The chain is built from TRBV11-3 and TRBJ2-2, with TRBD2 identical over 8 bases. The CDR3 is made up of 15 amino acids. V lost 6 bases to trimming and J lost 4 bases; unmatched junction nucleotides: 7. Germline CDR1 reads SGHNT; CDR2 reads YENEEA. The CDR3 sequence is CASSPTSDATGELFF. The CDR3 coding sequence is TGTGCCAGCAGTCCGACTAGCGATGCCACCGGGGAGCTGTTTTTT.

The genes are TRBV10-3 and TRBJ2-5, with TRBD2 matching 9 bases. From germline, CDR1 is ENHRY and CDR2 SYGVKD. The CDR3 spans 15 residues. V shed 6 bases, J shed 5 bases, and the junction held 10 bases outside the gene matches. Here the CDR3 DNA reads TGTGCCATCAGACCTAGCGGGACGCATGTGGAGACCCAGTACTTC. Its translation: CAIRPSGTHVETQYF.

This clone turned up a few times. The V gene is TRBV27, the J gene TRBJ2-7, with D unclear. This CDR3 is built from 15 residues. The V end lost 4 bases, the J end lost 0 bases, and 13 bases lay between the germline ends. Looked up from germline, CDR1 is MNHEY and CDR2 is SMNVEV (reference sequence). CDR3 loop: CASSSPHSPSYEQYF. The CDR3 region has the DNA TGTGCCAGCAGTTCCCCCCACTCCCCCTCCTACGAGCAGTACTTC.

The chain has TRBV5-6 and TRBJ1-2; D gene unclear. CDR3 length: 12 residues. Germline V CDR1 and CDR2: SGHDT, YYEEEE. The V end lost 4 bases, the J end lost 8 bases, and 12 bases lay between the germline ends. The CDR3: CASSGLPGGYTF. In nucleotides, the CDR3 is TGTGCCAGCAGCGGACTCCCCGGGGGCTACACCTTC.

This clone was counted once. The chain carries TRBV6-5 and TRBJ1-4; 10 nucleotides align to TRBD1. This CDR3 region has 15 residues. Germline CDR1 and CDR2: MNHEY and SVGAGI. Losses at the gene ends were 9 bases for V and 7 bases for J; bases not matched to a gene: 11. The DNA for the CDR3 is TGTGCCAGGGTGCATCCGGGACAGGGGACTGAAAAACTGTTTTTT. Its translation: CARVHPGQGTEKLFF.

The rearrangement uses TRBV20-1 and TRBJ1-1; D is possibly TRBD1 (6 bases). This CDR3 comprises 12 residues. Trimming took off 3 bases at V and 8 bases at J, with 13 bases between the two ends. Germline V gene data show CDR1 as DFQATT and CDR2 as SNEGSKA (reference sequence). This chain's CDR3 is CSASQGRGEAFF. The DNA of the CDR3 is TGCAGTGCTAGTCAGGGCAGGGGAGAAGCTTTCTTT.

The chain recombines TRBV28 with TRBJ1-5; D is unclear. Trimming took off 3 bases at V and 6 bases at J, with 6 bases between the two ends. Germline CDR1 reads MDHEN; CDR2 reads SYDVKM. The CDR3 is 12 amino acids. This chain's CDR3 is CASSFVGQPQHF. The CDR3 DNA reads as TGTGCCAGCAGTTTCGTCGGTCAGCCCCAGCATTTT.

CDR3 residues: CASSLASSGTYEQYF. The DNA of the CDR3 is TGCGCCAGCAGCTTGGCCTCTAGCGGCACCTACGAGCAGTACTTC. The chain is built from TRBV5-1 and TRBJ2-7; 7 bases align to TRBD2. The CDR3 has 15 residues. Per the germline V gene, CDR1 is SGHRS and CDR2 is YFSETQ. The ends lost 0 bases at V and 2 bases at J; junction bases unmatched: 5.

This sequence joins TRBV10-3 and TRBJ2-1, with TRBD2 as a possible D gene (7 bases). The CDR3 covers 15 residues. Germline V gives CDR1 ENHRY, CDR2 SYGVKD. The V end lost 10 bases, the J end lost 11 bases, and 27 bases lay between the germline ends. The CDR3 region is CATSATGNTGGQQFF. The DNA of the CDR3 is TGTGCCACCTCGGCTACAGGGAATACGGGGGGCCAGCAGTTCTTC.

The gene calls are TRBV5-5 and TRBJ1-5; D unclear. Trimming pared 0 bases from V and 5 bases from J, leaving 3 bases between. CDR1 SGHKS and CDR2 YYEKEE come from the germline V gene (reference sequence). This CDR3 spans 12 amino acids. CDR3 bases: TGTGCCAGCAGCTTGGCGGATCAGCCCCAGCATTTT. It is translated as CASSLADQPQHF.

V usage is TRBV2 and J usage is TRBJ1-2; a possible D gene is TRBD1 (6 bases). The CDR3 is 16 amino acids. Germline V CDR1 and CDR2: SNHLY, FYNNEI. Deletions cut 2 bases from V and 3 bases from J, with 16 bases between. CDR3 bases: TGTGCCAGCAGTGAATTATGGGGACAAAGGGACTATGGCTACACCTTC. It is translated as CASSELWGQRDYGYTF.

J is TRBJ2-3 and V is TRBV7-9; TRBD2 might be the D (6 bases). The germline V gene has CDR1 SEHNR and CDR2 FQNEAQ (reference sequence). V lost 10 bases, J lost 1 base, and 15 bases lay in between. The CDR3 has 14 residues. CDR3 sequence reads: CATVGGMGTDTQYF. The CDR3 coding sequence is TGTGCCACCGTCGGCGGGATGGGCACAGATACGCAGTATTTT.

The rearrangement joins TRBV6-5 to TRBJ1-1; no clear D gene. Germline lookup yields CDR1 MNHEY and CDR2 SVGAGI. The V gene lost 0 bases and the J gene lost 0 bases, with 8 bases spanning the gap. The CDR3 sequence is 15 residues long. DNA of the CDR3: TGTGCCAGCAGTTACTCGACGACTCTGAACACTGAAGCTTTCTTT. The encoded protein is CASSYSTTLNTEAFF.

CDR3 amino acids: CASSEQQGSSPLHF. The CDR3, as DNA: TGCGCCAGCAGTGAACAACAGGGGTCTTCACCCCTCCACTTT. This chain links TRBV10-2 with TRBJ1-6; 7 positions agree with TRBD1. Looked up from germline, CDR1 is WSHSY and CDR2 is SAAADI. The V and J ends lost 3 bases and 9 bases, in that order; junction bases with no gene match: 5. This CDR3 comprises 14 residues.

This clone has only one observation. The rearrangement uses TRBV27 and TRBJ1-1; 9 nucleotides align to TRBD1. After removal of 3 bases from V and 3 bases from J, the junction contained 2 bases not matched to a gene. The CDR3 is 14 residues long. Germline V gene sequence: CDR1 MNHEY, CDR2 SMNVEV (reference sequence). CDR3 in amino acids: CASSFGTGHTEAFF. CDR3 nucleotide sequence: TGTGCCAGCAGTTTCGGGACAGGGCACACTGAAGCTTTCTTT.